These T cell receptor beta chains were read from a single sample in a study of tumor-infiltrating lymphocytes in primary liver carcinoma. In TCRdb, the multiplex PCR reads were re-called with MiXCR into one record per CDR3 protein. The sample contains more than 150,000 distinct CDR3 sequences, 50% to 75% of which appear only once. Source material: peripheral blood. The source is a man aged 35 to 55 with primary liver carcinoma and hepatitis B virus infection. Both conserved end residues are part of each CDR3. The D gene is left open where the match is weak. Not all rows give a size; the values are once, few, many and, for expanded clones, a class.

TRBJ2-2 NA NA TRBV5-4 TGTGCCAGCAGGGCCCTCAGCGGTGAGCTGTTTTTT CASRALSGELFF
TRBJ2-2 few NA TRBV23-1 TGCGCCAGCACCAACAAGGGGGACGGGGAGCTGTTTTTT CASTNKGDGELFF
TRBJ2-7 NA TRBD2 TRBV6-1 TGTGCCAGCAGTGGGCTAGCGGGCCCCTCTCTCGAGCAGTACTTC CASSGLAGPSLEQYF
TRBJ2-3 NA NA TRBV11-2 TGTGCCAGTAGCTTAGTAGCTCTTACAGATACGCAGTATTTT CASSLVALTDTQYF
TRBJ2-7 NA NA TRBV5-1 TGCGCCAGCAGCTGGGCAGGGGACCACGAGCAGTACTTC CASSWAGDHEQYF
TRBJ1-2 NA NA TRBV5-4 TGTGACAGCAGCTTGATCCAGGGCTATGGCTACACCTTC CDSSLIQGYGYTF
TRBJ2-3 NA NA TRBV7-8 TGTGCCAGCAGTTTAGCGTTCGGACGGGACCTAGAGACAGATACGCAGTATTTT CASSLAFGRDLETDTQYF
TRBJ2-3 NA TRBD2 TRBV11-2 TGTGCCAGCACCCTAGGTCATAGCGGGAACACAGATACGCAATATTTT CASTLGHSGNTDTQYF
TRBJ2-1 NA NA TRBV11-2 TGTGTCAGCAGCTTAGACGAGGTACTGGCTTCCTACAATGAGCAGTTCTTC CVSSLDEVLASYNEQFF
TRBJ2-3 NA NA TRBV29-1 TGCAGCGTCCTAGTGTGGAGCACTGATACGCAGTATTTT CSVLVWSTDTQYF
TRBJ2-5 NA NA TRBV11-2 TGTGCCAGCAGCTTAAATCTAAAGGAGGAGACCCGGTACTTC CASSLNLKEETRYF
TRBJ2-2 NA NA TRBV30 TGTGCCTGGAGTCGTAAAACAGGGATCCCCCCCTACACCGGGGAGCTGTTTTTT CAWSRKTGIPPYTGELFF
TRBJ2-5 NA NA TRBV29-1 TGCAGCGCTGAGTTGGCTAGCGAGAGAAGTAGAGAGACCCAGTACTTC CSAELASERSRETQYF
TRBJ2-7 NA NA TRBV12-3/TRBV12-4 TGTGCCAGCAGTGATACAGGGAAGGGAAGCGAGCAGTACTTC CASSDTGKGSEQYF
TRBJ2-1 NA NA TRBV11-2 TGTGCCAGCCATACCTGGGGAGGCGCGGCTAGCATCTCCTACCATGAGCAGTTCTTC CASHTWGGAASISYHEQFF
TRBJ1-2 few NA TRBV4-1 TGCGCCAGCAGCCAGCCGAGGGCTACCTATGGCTACACCTTC CASSQPRATYGYTF
TRBJ1-2 NA TRBD1 TRBV10-3 TGTGCCTGTCTATTCGGGACAGGCCGTATGGGCTATGGCTACACCTTC CACLFGTGRMGYGYTF
TRBJ2-3 few TRBD2 TRBV10-1 TGCGCCAGCGCCGGGACTAGCGGGAGTATGACAGATACGCAGTATTTT CASAGTSGSMTDTQYF
TRBJ2-2 NA NA TRBV7-9 TGTGCCAGCAGGACGCTAACCGAGACCGGGGAGCTGTTTTTT CASRTLTETGELFF
TRBJ1-5 few NA TRBV4-2 TGTGCCAGCAGCCAGGCCCAAAATCAGCCCCAGCATTTT CASSQAQNQPQHF
TRBJ2-2 once NA TRBV11-2 TGTGCCAGCATCCCAGGGAGAGCCGGGGAGCTGCTTTTT CASIPGRAGELLF
TRBJ2-5 NA NA TRBV12-3/TRBV12-4 TGTGCCAGCAGTTTAAGTGAGGGAAGGAAGACCCAGTACTTC CASSLSEGRKTQYF
TRBJ2-7 NA TRBD2 TRBV6-1 TGTGCCAGCAGAGACGGGACTAGCGGGCGCTACGAGCAGTACTTC CASRDGTSGRYEQYF
TRBJ2-7 NA NA TRBV11-2 TGTGCCAACATCCTGACTATCGGGAGCCACGAGCAGTACTTC CANILTIGSHEQYF
TRBJ1-2 NA NA TRBV28 TGTTCCAGCAGTTACACCGGGACGAGCCTTTACACCTTC CSSSYTGTSLYTF
TRBJ2-3 few NA TRBV5-6 TGTGCCAGCAGCTTGTCGTGGGGACCGAGCACAGATACGCAGTATTTT CASSLSWGPSTDTQYF
TRBJ2-1 many TRBD2 TRBV4-2 TGTGCCAGCAGCCTGAGCGCTACTAGCGGGGGTTACAATGAGCAGTTCTTC CASSLSATSGGYNEQFF
TRBJ2-5 NA NA TRBV4-1 TGCGCCAGCAGCCAAGACTCCGGGCCCCAAGATACCCAGTACTTC CASSQDSGPQDTQYF
TRBJ2-5 many NA TRBV11-1 TGTGCCAGCAGCTCCTCCCGAGATCGAGAGACCCAGTACTTC CASSSSRDRETQYF
TRBJ2-3 NA NA TRBV14 TGTGCCAGCAGCCAAGACCGGGGCCCGGGGACAGATACGCAGTATTTT CASSQDRGPGTDTQYF
TRBJ1-1 NA NA TRBV28 TGTGCCAGCAGTTTATTGAACACTGAAGCTTTCTTT CASSLLNTEAFF
TRBJ2-3 NA TRBD2 TRBV7-9 TGTGCCAGCAGCTCTTGGACTAGCGGGAGCTCAGATACGCAGTATTTT CASSSWTSGSSDTQYF
TRBJ2-1 once TRBD1 TRBV30 TGTGCCTGGGATTCCGGGACAGCCTCCTCCCAGGAGCAGTTCTTC CAWDSGTASSQEQFF
TRBJ2-7 NA NA TRBV11-2 TGTGCCAGCAGCTTGGGAGGGGGCTACGAGCATTACTTC CASSLGGGYEHYF
TRBJ2-7 few NA TRBV6-6 TGTGCCAGCACCCCGACAGGCTACGAGCAGTACTTC CASTPTGYEQYF
TRBJ1-4 NA NA TRBV6-1 TGTGCCAGCAGTGAAGGTGGGGGGCCGAATGAAAAACTGTTTTTT CASSEGGGPNEKLFF
TRBJ2-2 NA NA TRBV29-1 TGCAGCGTTGAAGTACTGGACTCTCAGGTCACCGGGGAGCTGTTTTTT CSVEVLDSQVTGELFF
TRBJ1-1 NA TRBD1 TRBV19 TGTGCCAGTAGTACATCTGACAGGGGGCACACTGAAGCTTTCTTT CASSTSDRGHTEAFF
TRBJ2-3 NA NA TRBV5-5 TGTGCCAGCAGCTTGGCTTCAACAGATGCGCAGTATTTT CASSLASTDAQYF